The 9 T cell receptor beta chains below come from one sample, sequenced in a study. MiXCR, run by TCRdb on the RT-PCR reads, gives a single entry per CDR3 protein. This table has almost 700,000 distinct CDR3 sequences, 12% to 15% appearing once. The specimen was memory CD4+ T cells from blood. Receptors originate from a female donor in good health, serving as a healthy control.

This clonotype has a handful of counts. The V call is TRBV4-2, the J call TRBJ1-4, with D maybe TRBD1 (6 bases). The CDR3 is 16 residues long. CDR1 and CDR2 from the germline V gene are LGHNA and YNFKEQ. Trimming cost V 0 bases and J 8 bases, with 16 bases left between them. The CDR3 loop reads CASSQELWGAGEKLFF. DNA for the CDR3: TGTGCCAGCAGCCAAGAGCTCTGGGGGGCAGGGGAAAAACTGTTTTTT.

The V and J genes are TRBV2 and TRBJ2-7, with TRBD2 as a possible D gene (6 bases). Germline assignment: CDR1 SNHLY and CDR2 FYNNEI. Trimming removed 4 bases at V and 7 bases at J, with 11 bases between. The CDR3 extends over 12 amino acids. The CDR3 here is CASSAWDWEQYF. For the CDR3, the DNA is TGTGCCAGCAGTGCCTGGGACTGGGAGCAGTACTTC.

As to this clonotype: A much larger clone differs by one base, so this may be a read error. This chain joins TRBV15 and TRBJ2-7; a weak D match, TRBD1 (6 bases). Trimming removed 3 bases from V and 2 bases from J, with 8 bases in between. Per germline, CDR1 LNHNV and CDR2 YYDKDF (reference sequence). The CDR3 spans 13 residues. The CDR3: CATSRDRTYEQYF. The CDR3 bases are TGTGCCACCAGCAGGGACAGAACCTACGAGCAGTACTTC.

This chain joins TRBV27 and TRBJ2-5; 7 nucleotides agree with TRBD2. Trimming removed 3 bases from V and 5 bases from J; junction bases left unmatched: 6. CDR3 length: 14 amino acids. From germline, CDR1 is MNHEY and CDR2 SMNVEV (reference sequence). For the CDR3, the DNA is TGTGCCAGCAGTTTTGCGGGGGACGGGGAGACCCAGTACTTC. Encoded protein: CASSFAGDGETQYF.

This clonotype appeared a single time. The chain couples TRBV6-6 to TRBJ2-3; 11 bases fit TRBD2. The CDR3 totals 17 residues. Trimming at V came to 6 bases and at J to 2 bases, leaving 10 bases not matched to a gene. Germline lookup yields CDR1 MNHNY and CDR2 SVGAGI (reference sequence). The CDR3 is CASRRRRLAGTTDTQYF. CDR3 nucleotide sequence: TGTGCCAGCAGACGACGACGACTAGCGGGAACCACAGATACGCAGTATTTT.

The chain couples TRBV2 to TRBJ1-2, with 7 bases lining up with TRBD1. The junction had 21 bases not matched to a gene; V was cut back by 8 bases and J by 0 bases. The CDR3 has 19 residues. Germline loops: CDR1 SNHLY, CDR2 FYNNEI. CDR3 sequence: CASYLTGTASSPSNYGYTF. CDR3 nucleotides: TGTGCCAGCTACCTAACGGGGACAGCTTCTTCCCCTTCTAACTATGGCTACACCTTC.

This clonotype has a handful of counts. The genes are TRBV7-2 and TRBJ2-7; 7 positions agree with TRBD1. Germline CDR1 is SGHTA and CDR2 is FQGNSA. This CDR3 spans 16 amino acids. V lost 0 bases to trimming and J lost 3 bases; unmatched junction nucleotides: 8. The CDR3 region is CASSLAERRQGYEQYF. In DNA form, the CDR3 reads TGTGCCAGCAGCTTAGCGGAACGTCGACAGGGCTACGAGCAGTACTTC. The entire variable domain, with the rest obtained from reference TRBV7-2 and TRBJ2-7, is as follows: GAGVSQSPSNKVTEKGKDVELRCDPISGHTALYWYRQSLGQGLEFLIYFQGNSAPDKSGLPSDRFSAERTGGSVSTLTIQRTQQEDSAVYLCASSLAERRQGYEQYFGPGTRLTVT.

The rearrangement joins TRBV10-2 to TRBJ1-1; 7 positions match TRBD1. Germline V CDR1 and CDR2: WSHSY, SAAADI. V trimming: 7 bases; J trimming: 3 bases; junction bases outside the gene matches: 11. The CDR3 has 15 amino acids. CDR3 bases: TGCGCCAGCACCGAGAGGGAGGGGGCCTACACTGAAGCTTTCTTT. It specifies CASTEREGAYTEAFF.

This rearrangement joins TRBV7-2 to TRBJ2-1, with 7 positions matching TRBD1. CDR1 and CDR2 (germline): SGHTA, FQGNSA. The CDR3 runs to 14 residues. With 3 bases clipped from V and 5 bases from J, the junction kept 4 bases outside the gene matches. The CDR3 sequence: CASSLRGTDNEQFF. Written as DNA, the CDR3 is TGTGCCAGCAGCTTGCGTGGGACAGACAATGAGCAGTTCTTC.